This record looks at one T cell receptor beta chain sequence and its context. Its antigen is not identified. Germline V gene lookup returns CDR1 KGHDR and CDR2 SFDVKD. This CDR3 spans 17 amino acids. V lost 3 bases, J lost 4 bases, and 11 bases stayed unmatched. The data were taken from a study of T cell responses to AZD1222 COVID-19 vaccine. Repertoires were generated with immunoSEQ multiplex PCR, while TCRdb's copy carries only in-frame clones and drops some. The sample has about 120,000 clones; approximately 83% are singletons. Study conclusions and caveats: Just a handful of people given AZD1222 tested seropositive at baseline. Reportedly, close to half of spike-specific TCRs are directed against unmutated variant regions. The donors showed a predominance of white British ancestry and of females, with possible underestimation of clonal diversity. A rise in Spike-specific TCR breadth and depth followed two AZD1222 doses.

Sequenced here: peripheral blood, sampled on day 0 of AZD1222 vaccination. The sequence was collected from an adult in good health. The genes are TRBV24-1 and TRBJ2-5, with 9 bases matching TRBD1. The CDR3 DNA sequence: TGTGCCACCAGTGATCCTAAACTCGGGACAGGGCTAGAGACCCAGTACTTC. Residues: CATSDPKLGTGLETQYF.